Each of the 16 T cell receptor beta chains below was sequenced from the same sample in a study of regulatory T cells in long-lasting Graves disease. Researchers made TCR beta libraries by using iRepertoire HTBI primers and running Arm-PCR on CDR3 regions. TCRdb re-analysed the multiplex PCR reads in MiXCR, keeping a single row per CDR3 protein. Among about 220,000 distinct CDR3 sequences listed, 15% to 20% were seen once. Time point: newly diagnosed GD, antithyroid drugs for less than 3 months. Generation of the TCR library employed RNA extracted from PBMCs. This sample also belongs to another study, concerning T cells in Graves' hyperthyroidism and ophthalmopathy.

Sequenced here: peripheral blood mononuclear cells (PBMCs), sampled at new diagnosis, from a patient treated with antithyroid drugs. The receptors were sampled from a woman between 25 and 40 years old with Graves disease.

This clonotype was recorded many times. The rearrangement joins TRBV11-3 to TRBJ2-1, with TRBD1 as a possible D gene (6 bases). Trimming stripped 5 bases from V and 5 bases from J, with 13 bases between. CDR1 and CDR2 (germline): SGHNT, YENEEA. The CDR3 loop spans 14 amino acids. The CDR3 loop reads CASSVRDKNNEQFF. In DNA form, the CDR3 reads TGTGCCAGCAGCGTCCGGGACAAGAACAATGAGCAGTTCTTC.

Only a few counts were recorded for this clonotype. The gene calls are TRBV20-1 and TRBJ2-2, with 14 bases fitting TRBD2. The trim removed 5 bases at V and 4 bases at J, leaving 6 bases unmatched. The germline V gene encodes CDR1 DFQATT and CDR2 SNEGSKA (reference sequence). The CDR3 extends over 16 amino acids. The CDR3: CSAPRLAGGLTGELFF. The CDR3 DNA is TGCAGTGCTCCCCGACTAGCGGGGGGGCTCACCGGGGAGCTGTTTTTT.

This clonotype was seen a few times. The rearrangement uses TRBV20-1 and TRBJ2-7; 9 bases are shared with TRBD2. The CDR3 runs 14 residues. V lost 1 base and J lost 2; bases outside the gene matches: 3. Germline CDR1 reads DFQATT; CDR2 reads SNEGSKA (reference sequence). The CDR3 loop is CSARVLAGPYEQYF. The CDR3 DNA reads TGCAGTGCTAGAGTCCTAGCGGGACCCTACGAGCAGTACTTC.

Ten or more counts support this clonotype. The chain couples TRBV28 to TRBJ1-1; D gene uncertain. V was clipped by 5 bases and J by 2 bases, with 9 bases between them. Germline V gene data show CDR1 as MDHEN and CDR2 as SYDVKM. CDR3 length equals 13 residues. The CDR3: CASSRLHNTEAFF. CDR3 nucleotides: TGTGCCAGCAGTCGACTCCACAACACTGAAGCTTTCTTT.

In nucleotides, the CDR3 is TGTGCCAGCAGCTCAAAACCTGGGACATGGGACGAGCAGTACTTC. Its protein is CASSSKPGTWDEQYF. The J gene is TRBJ2-7, the V gene TRBV11-2; TRBD1 might be the D (6 bases). V dropped 4 bases and J dropped 5 bases, with 18 bases sitting between them. Germline lookup yields CDR1 SGHAT and CDR2 FQNNGV. This CDR3 region has 15 residues.

Note on this clonotype: A much larger clone lies one base from this, so it may be a read error. This chain links TRBV12-3 or TRBV12-4 with TRBJ2-1; 8 bases are shared with TRBD1. J lost 6 bases, V lost 5 bases, and 6 bases had no gene match. The CDR3 contains 14 residues. DNA of the CDR3: TGTGCCAGCAGTGTGCCAGGGGGCTCCAATGAGCAGTTCTTC. Translation: CASSVPGGSNEQFF.

In this sample, this clonotype turned up many times. The chain has TRBV6-5 and TRBJ1-1, with 10 bases matching TRBD1. Per germline, CDR1 MNHEY and CDR2 SVGAGI. V lost 2 bases, J lost 4 bases, and 10 bases stayed unmatched. This CDR3 is 17 amino acids long. The CDR3 reads CASSYLGTGDRVTEAFF. CDR3 coding DNA: TGTGCCAGCAGTTACCTCGGGACAGGGGATAGAGTCACTGAAGCTTTCTTT.

A few counts support this clonotype. Being one base from a much bigger clone, this may be a read error. The chain is built from TRBV12-3 or TRBV12-4 and TRBJ2-3; D is ambiguous. The CDR3 sequence is 15 residues long. The DNA of the CDR3 is TGTGCCGGCAGCCGCCTGGTCGTTGGCACAGATACGCAGTATTTT. Translating gives CAGSRLVVGTDTQYF.

In its sample, this clonotype was seen many times. The chain uses TRBV29-1 and TRBJ1-1; TRBD1 matches 7 bases. The CDR3 has 11 amino acids. V lost 7 bases, J lost 8 bases, and 7 bases stayed unmatched. Germline CDR1 is SQVTM and CDR2 is ANQGSEA. The CDR3 protein is CSAQGRSEAFF. CDR3 nucleotides: TGCAGCGCACAGGGGCGTTCCGAAGCTTTCTTT.

In this sample, this clonotype turned up many times. V is TRBV28 and J is TRBJ1-2, with D uncertain. This CDR3 contains 12 residues. Germline CDR1 reads MDHEN; CDR2 reads SYDVKM. V lost 5 bases to trimming and J lost 6 bases, with 10 bases between them. The CDR3, as DNA: TGTGCCAGCAGTCCCCAAGTTCATGGCTACACCTTC. Translation gives CASSPQVHGYTF.

V is TRBV11-2 and J is TRBJ2-3; unclear D gene. V lost 0 bases and J 3 bases, leaving 4 bases between the germline ends. The CDR3 is 13 amino acids. CDR1 and CDR2 (germline): SGHAT, FQNNGV. CDR3 loop: CASSLEITDTQYF. Here the CDR3 DNA reads TGTGCCAGCAGCTTAGAGATAACAGATACGCAGTATTTT.

This clonotype was recorded at least ten times. The rearrangement uses TRBV3-1 and TRBJ1-2; 9 positions match TRBD1. Germline CDR1 is LGHDT and CDR2 is YNNKEL (reference sequence). Germline trimming cut 1 base from V and 6 bases from J; bases unmatched to any gene: 6. There are 15 residues in the CDR3. CDR3 in DNA: TGTGCCAGCAGCCAAGTATCAGGGACAGGGAATGGCTACACCTTC. It yields the protein CASSQVSGTGNGYTF.

This clonotype was seen many times. The J gene is TRBJ2-3, the V gene TRBV7-9; possibly TRBD2 for D (5 bases). The CDR3 length is 14 residues. The germline V and J ends were trimmed by 5 bases and 6 bases, with 15 bases remaining between them. Germline CDR1 reads SEHNR; CDR2 reads FQNEAQ (reference sequence). CDR3 sequence: CASSVDWGLDTQYF. The DNA of the CDR3 is TGTGCCAGCAGCGTGGACTGGGGATTGGATACGCAGTATTTT.

At least ten counts were recorded for this clonotype. The rearrangement uses TRBV10-3 and TRBJ1-2; D not resolved. The CDR3 loop spans 8 amino acids. V was pared by 11 bases and J by 8 bases, with 6 bases between. Germline CDR1 is ENHRY and CDR2 is SYGVKD. In DNA, the CDR3 is TGTGCCGTCCGGGGCTACACCTTC. As protein: CAVRGYTF.

This clonotype was counted ten times or more. The V and J genes are TRBV5-6 and TRBJ1-2, with no clear D. The germline V and J ends were trimmed by 3 bases and 8 bases, with 17 bases remaining between them. The CDR3 contains 14 residues. The germline V gene has CDR1 SGHDT and CDR2 YYEEEE. In DNA, the CDR3 is TGTGCCAGCAGCTCGACTCGGACCGAAGGAGGCTACACCTTC. Amino acid sequence: CASSSTRTEGGYTF.

This clonotype was found many times. The chain recombines TRBV9 with TRBJ1-3, with D perhaps matching TRBD1 (5 bases). CDR1 is SGDLS, CDR2 YYNGEE, per germline. The V gene lost 2 bases and the J gene lost 2 bases, with 8 bases spanning the gap. This CDR3 is built from 14 residues. The CDR3, as DNA: TGTGCCAGCAGCGTTGGGGGGGCTGGAAACACCATATATTTT. Its protein is CASSVGGAGNTIYF.